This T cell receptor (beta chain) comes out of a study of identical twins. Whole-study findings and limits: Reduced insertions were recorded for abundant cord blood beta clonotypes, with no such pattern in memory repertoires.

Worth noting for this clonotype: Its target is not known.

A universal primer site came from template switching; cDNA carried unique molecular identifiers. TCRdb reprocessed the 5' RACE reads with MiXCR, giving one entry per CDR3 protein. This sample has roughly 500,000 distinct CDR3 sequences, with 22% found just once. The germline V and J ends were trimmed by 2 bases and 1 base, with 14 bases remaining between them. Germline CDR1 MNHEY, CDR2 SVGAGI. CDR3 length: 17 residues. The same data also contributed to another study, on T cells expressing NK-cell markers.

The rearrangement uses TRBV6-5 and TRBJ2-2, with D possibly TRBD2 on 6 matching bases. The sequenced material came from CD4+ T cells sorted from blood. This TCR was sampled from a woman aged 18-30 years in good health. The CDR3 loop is CASSYLPGAGNTGELFF. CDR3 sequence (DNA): TGTGCCAGCAGTTACCTTCCCGGAGCGGGGAACACCGGGGAGCTGTTTTTT.